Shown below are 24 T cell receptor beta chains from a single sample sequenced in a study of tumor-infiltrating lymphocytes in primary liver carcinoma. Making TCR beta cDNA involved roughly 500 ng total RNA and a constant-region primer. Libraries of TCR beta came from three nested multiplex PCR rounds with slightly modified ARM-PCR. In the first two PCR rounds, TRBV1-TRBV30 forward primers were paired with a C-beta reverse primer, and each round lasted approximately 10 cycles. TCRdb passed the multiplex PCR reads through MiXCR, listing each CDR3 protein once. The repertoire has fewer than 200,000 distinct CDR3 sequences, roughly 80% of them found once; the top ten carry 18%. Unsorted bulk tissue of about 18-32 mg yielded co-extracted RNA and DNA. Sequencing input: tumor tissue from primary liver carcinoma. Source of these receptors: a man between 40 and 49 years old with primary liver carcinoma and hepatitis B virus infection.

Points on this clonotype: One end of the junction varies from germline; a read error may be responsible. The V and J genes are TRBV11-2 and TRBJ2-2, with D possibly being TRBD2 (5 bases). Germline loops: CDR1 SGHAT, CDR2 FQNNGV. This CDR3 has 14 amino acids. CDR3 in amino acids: CASSTDTNTGELFF. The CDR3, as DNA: TGTGCCAGCAGCACAGACACGAACACCGGGGAGTTGTTTTTT.

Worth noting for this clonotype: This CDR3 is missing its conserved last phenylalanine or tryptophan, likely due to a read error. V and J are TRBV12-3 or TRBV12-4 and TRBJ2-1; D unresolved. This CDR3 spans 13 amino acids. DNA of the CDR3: TGTGCCAGCAGTTTCTCAGATCCCCATGATCAGTTCTAC. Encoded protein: CASSFSDPHDQFY.

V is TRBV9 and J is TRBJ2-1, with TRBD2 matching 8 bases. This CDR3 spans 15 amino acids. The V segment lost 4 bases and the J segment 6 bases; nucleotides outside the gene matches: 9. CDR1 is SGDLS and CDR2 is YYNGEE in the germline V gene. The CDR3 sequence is CASSPGLALGNEQFF. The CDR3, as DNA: TGTGCCAGCAGCCCTGGACTAGCCCTCGGCAATGAGCAGTTCTTC.

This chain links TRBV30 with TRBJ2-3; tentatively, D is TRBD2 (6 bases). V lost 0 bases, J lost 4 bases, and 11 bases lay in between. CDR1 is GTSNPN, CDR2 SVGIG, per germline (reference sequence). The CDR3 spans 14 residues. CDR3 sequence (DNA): TGTGCCTGGAGTGTACTAGCAGGACCAGATACGCAGTATTTT. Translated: CAWSVLAGPDTQYF.

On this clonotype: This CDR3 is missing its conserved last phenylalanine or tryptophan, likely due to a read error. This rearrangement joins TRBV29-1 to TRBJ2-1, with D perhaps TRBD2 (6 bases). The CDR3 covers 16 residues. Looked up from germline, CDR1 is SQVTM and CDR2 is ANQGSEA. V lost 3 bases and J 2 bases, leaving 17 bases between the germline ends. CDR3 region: CSVEDSGGTTYNEQFI. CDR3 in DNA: TGCAGCGTTGAGGATTCTGGCGGGACCACCTACAATGAGCAGTTCATC.

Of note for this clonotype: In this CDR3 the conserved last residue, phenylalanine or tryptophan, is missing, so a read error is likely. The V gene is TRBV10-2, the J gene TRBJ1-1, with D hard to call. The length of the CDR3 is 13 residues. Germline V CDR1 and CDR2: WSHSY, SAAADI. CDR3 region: CSSSEVENTEAFV. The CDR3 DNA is TGCTCTAGCAGTGAAGTAGAAAACACTGAAGCTTTCGTT.

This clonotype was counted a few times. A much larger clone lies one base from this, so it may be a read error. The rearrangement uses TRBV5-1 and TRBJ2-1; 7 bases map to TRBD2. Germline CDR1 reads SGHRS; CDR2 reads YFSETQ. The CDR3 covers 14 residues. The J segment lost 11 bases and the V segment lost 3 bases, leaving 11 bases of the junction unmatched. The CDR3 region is CASSWGGTWDKQFF. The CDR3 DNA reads TGCGCCAGCAGCTGGGGGGGGACGTGGGATAAGCAGTTCTTC.

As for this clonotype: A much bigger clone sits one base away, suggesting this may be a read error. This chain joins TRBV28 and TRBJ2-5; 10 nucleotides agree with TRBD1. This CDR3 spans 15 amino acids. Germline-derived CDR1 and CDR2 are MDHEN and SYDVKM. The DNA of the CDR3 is TGTGCCAGCAGTTTCGGGACAGGGGTCCAAGAGACCCAGCACTTC. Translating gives CASSFGTGVQETQHF.

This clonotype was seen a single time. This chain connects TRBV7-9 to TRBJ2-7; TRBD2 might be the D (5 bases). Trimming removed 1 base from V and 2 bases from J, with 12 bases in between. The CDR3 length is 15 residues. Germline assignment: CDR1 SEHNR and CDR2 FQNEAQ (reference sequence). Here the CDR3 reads CASSLVSSGTYEQYF. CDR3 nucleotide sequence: TGTGCCAGCAGCTTAGTGTCAAGCGGTACCTACGAGCAGTACTTC.

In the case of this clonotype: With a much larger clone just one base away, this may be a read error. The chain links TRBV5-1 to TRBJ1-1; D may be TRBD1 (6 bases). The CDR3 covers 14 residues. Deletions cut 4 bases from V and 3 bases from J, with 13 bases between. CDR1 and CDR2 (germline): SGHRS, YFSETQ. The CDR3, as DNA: TGCGCCAGCAGCGTAAAGGGGGTGGACACTGAAGCTTTCTTT. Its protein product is CASSVKGVDTEAFF.

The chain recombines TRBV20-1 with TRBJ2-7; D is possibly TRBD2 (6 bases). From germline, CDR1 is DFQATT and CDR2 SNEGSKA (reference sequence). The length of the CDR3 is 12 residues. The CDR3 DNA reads TGCAGAGGTAGCGGCACTAGAGGGGAGCAGTACTTC. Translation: CRGSGTRGEQYF.

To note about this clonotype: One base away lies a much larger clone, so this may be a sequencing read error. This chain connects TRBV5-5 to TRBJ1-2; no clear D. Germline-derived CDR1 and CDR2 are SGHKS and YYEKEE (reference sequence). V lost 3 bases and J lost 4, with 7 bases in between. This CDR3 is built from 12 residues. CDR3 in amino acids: CASSYVGYGYTF. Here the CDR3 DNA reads TGTGCCAGCAGCTACGTGGGCTATGGCTACACCTTC.

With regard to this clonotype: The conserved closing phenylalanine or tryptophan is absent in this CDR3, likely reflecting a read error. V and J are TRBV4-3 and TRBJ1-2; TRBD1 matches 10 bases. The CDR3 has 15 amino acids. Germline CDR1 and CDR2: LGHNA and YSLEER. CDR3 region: CASSQDSGTGDGYTL. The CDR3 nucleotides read TGCGCCAGCAGCCAAGATTCCGGGACAGGGGATGGTTACACCTTA.

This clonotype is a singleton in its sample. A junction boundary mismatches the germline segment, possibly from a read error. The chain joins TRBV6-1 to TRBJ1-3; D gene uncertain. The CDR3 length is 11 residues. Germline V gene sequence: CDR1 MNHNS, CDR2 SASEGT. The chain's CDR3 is CASSRGDTVYF. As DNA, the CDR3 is TGTGCCAGCAGTCGAGGAGACACCGTATATTTT.

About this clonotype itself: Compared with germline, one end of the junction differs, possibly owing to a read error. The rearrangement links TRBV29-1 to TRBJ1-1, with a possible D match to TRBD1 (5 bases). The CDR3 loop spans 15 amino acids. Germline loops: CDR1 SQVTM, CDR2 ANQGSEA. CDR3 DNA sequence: TGCAGCGGTACAGTGGGCTGGGGGATGAACACTGAAGTTTTCTTT. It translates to CSGTVGWGMNTEVFF.

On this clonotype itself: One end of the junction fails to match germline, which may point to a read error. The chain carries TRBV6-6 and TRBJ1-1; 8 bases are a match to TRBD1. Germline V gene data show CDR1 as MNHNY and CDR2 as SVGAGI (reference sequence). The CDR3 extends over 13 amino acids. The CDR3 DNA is TGCGTCAGCAGCACAGGGGGGATTACTGAAGCTTTCTTT. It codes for CVSSTGGITEAFF.

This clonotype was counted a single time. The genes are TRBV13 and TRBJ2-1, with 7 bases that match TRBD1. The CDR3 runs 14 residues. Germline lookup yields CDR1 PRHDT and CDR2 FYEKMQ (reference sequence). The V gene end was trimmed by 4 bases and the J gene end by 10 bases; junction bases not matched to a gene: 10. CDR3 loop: CASSSRQGVGEQFF. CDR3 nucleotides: TGTGCCAGCAGCTCCAGACAGGGAGTTGGAGAGCAGTTCTTC.

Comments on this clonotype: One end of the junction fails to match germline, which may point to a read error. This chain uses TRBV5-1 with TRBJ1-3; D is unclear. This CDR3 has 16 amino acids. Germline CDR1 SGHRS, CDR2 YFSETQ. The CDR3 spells CASSLDGQKPGNTIYF. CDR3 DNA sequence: TGTGCCAGCAGCTTGGACGGGCAGAAGCCTGGAAACACCATATATTTT.

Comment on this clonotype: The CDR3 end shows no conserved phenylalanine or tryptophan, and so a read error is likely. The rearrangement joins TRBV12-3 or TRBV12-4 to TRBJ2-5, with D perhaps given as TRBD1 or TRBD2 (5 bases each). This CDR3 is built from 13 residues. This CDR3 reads CGSSRSGTETQYL. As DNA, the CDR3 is TGTGGCAGCAGCCGAAGTGGGACAGAGACCCAGTACCTC.

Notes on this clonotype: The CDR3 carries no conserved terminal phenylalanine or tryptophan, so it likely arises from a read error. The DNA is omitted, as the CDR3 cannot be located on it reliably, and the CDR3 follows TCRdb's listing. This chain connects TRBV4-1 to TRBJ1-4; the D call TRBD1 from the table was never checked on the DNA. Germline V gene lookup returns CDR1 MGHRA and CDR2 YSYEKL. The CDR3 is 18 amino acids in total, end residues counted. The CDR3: CASSQASGQGATNEKLYS.

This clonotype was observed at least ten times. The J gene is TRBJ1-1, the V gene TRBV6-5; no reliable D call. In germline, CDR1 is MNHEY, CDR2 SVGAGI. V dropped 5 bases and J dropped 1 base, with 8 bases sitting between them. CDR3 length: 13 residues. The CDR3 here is CASSMTPNTEAFF. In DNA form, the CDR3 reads TGTGCCAGCAGTATGACACCGAACACTGAAGCTTTCTTT.

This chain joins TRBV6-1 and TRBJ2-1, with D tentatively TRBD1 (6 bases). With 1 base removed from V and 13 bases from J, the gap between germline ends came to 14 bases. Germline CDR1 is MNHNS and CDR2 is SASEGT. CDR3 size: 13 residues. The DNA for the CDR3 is TGTGCCAGCAGTGAAGAGAGGGACATTGAACAGTTCTTC. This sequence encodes CASSEERDIEQFF.

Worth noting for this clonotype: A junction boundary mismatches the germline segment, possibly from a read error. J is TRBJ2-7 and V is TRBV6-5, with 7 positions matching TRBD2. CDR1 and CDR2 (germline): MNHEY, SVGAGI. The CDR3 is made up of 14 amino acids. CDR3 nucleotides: TGTGCCAACAGTTTTTCAGCGGGAAGGGGCGAGCAGTATTTC. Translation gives CANSFSAGRGEQYF.

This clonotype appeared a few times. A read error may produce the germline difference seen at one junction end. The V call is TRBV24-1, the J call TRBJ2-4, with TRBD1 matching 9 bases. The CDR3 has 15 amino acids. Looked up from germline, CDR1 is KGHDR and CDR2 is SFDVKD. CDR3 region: CTTSDSTGGVNIQYF. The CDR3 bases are TGTACCACCAGTGATTCGACAGGGGGGGTGAACATTCAATACTTC.